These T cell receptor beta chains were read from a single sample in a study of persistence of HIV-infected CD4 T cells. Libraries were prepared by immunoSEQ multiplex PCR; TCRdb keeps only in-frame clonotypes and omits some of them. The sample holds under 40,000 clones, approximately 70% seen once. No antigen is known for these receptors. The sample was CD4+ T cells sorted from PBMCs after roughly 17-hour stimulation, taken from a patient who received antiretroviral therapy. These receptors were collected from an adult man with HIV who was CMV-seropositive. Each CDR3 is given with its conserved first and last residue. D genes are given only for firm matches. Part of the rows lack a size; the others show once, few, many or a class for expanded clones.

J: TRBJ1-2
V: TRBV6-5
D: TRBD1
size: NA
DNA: TGTGCCAGCAGTTCGGACAGGGGGCCCCTCGGCTACACCTTC
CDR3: CASSSDRGPLGYTF

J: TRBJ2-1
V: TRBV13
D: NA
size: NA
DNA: TGTGCCAGCAGCCATAGCCGGGGCGCCGTCAATGAGCAGTTCTTC
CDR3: CASSHSRGAVNEQFF

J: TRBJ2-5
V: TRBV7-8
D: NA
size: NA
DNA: TGTGCCAGCAGCGTACAAGAGACCCAGTACTTC
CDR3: CASSVQETQYF

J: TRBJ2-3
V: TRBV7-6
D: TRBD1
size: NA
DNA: TGTGCCAGCAGCTTACAGGGGGCCTACGAATCGGATACGCAGTATTTT
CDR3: CASSLQGAYESDTQYF

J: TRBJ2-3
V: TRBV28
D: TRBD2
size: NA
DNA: TGTGCCAGCAGTTTTTTCCCCGGGACTAGCGGAACAGATACGCAGTATTTT
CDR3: CASSFFPGTSGTDTQYF

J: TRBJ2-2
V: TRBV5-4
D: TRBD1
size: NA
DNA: TGTGCCAGCAGCTTAGGGACAGGGGTAACCGGGGAGCTGTTTTTT
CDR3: CASSLGTGVTGELFF

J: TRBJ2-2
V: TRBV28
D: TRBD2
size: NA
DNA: TGTGCCAGCGGCCGAGCAGCGGGGGTGACCGGGGAGCTGTTTTTT
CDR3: CASGRAAGVTGELFF

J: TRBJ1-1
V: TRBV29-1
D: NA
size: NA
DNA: TGCAGCGCCTCAGACAGGTCCCCGAACACTGAAGCTTTCTTT
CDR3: CSASDRSPNTEAFF

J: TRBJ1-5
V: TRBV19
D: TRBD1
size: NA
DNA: TGTGCCAGTACAGGACAGGACTACCAGCCCCAGCATTTT
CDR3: CASTGQDYQPQHF

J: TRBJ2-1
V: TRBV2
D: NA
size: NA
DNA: TGTGCCAGCAGTGAAGCGGGGGCTGGCCACAATGAGCAGTTCTTC
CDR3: CASSEAGAGHNEQFF

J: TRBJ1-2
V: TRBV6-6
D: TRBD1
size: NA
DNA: TGTGCCACTAGACAGGGAGACTATGGCTACACCTTC
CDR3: CATRQGDYGYTF

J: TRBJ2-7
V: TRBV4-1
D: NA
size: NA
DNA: TGCGCCAGCAGCCAAGGTCCGGCGAACCCCTACGAGCAGTACTTC
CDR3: CASSQGPANPYEQYF

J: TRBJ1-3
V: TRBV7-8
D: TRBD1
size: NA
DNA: TGTGCCAGCAGCTTGGGGACAGCCTCTGGAAACACCATATATTTT
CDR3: CASSLGTASGNTIYF

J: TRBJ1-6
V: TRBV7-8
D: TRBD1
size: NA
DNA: TGTGCCAGCAGCCAACAGGGGGGCTTTTATAATTCACCCCTCCACTTT
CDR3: CASSQQGGFYNSPLHF

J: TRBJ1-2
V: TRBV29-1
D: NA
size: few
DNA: TGCAGCGTTGTAATCAGGGCTAACTATGGCTACACCTTC
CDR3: CSVVIRANYGYTF

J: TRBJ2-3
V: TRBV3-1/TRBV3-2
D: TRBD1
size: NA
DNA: TGTGCCAGCAGCCTCCGGGACAGGGGCCCCGGGGGCTTCACAGATACGCAGTATTTT
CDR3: CASSLRDRGPGGFTDTQYF

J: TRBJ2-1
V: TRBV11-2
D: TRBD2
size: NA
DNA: TGTGCCAGCAGCTTAGATACCATAGCGGGGGAGCAGTTCTTC
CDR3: CASSLDTIAGEQFF

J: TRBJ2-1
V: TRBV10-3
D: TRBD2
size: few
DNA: TGTGCCATCTGGTCTAGCGGGGCCTACAATGAGCAGTTCTTC
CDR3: CAIWSSGAYNEQFF

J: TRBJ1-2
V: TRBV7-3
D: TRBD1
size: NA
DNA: TGTGCCAGCAGCTATACGGGACAGGGTGGTGGCTACACCTTC
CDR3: CASSYTGQGGGYTF

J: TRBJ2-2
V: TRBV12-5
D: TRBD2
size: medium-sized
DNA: TGTGCTAGTGGGAGCGGGGCGAACACCGGGGAGCTGTTTTTT
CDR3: CASGSGANTGELFF